This TCR beta chain was recorded in a study of beta chain features in type 1 diabetes (dated by TCRdb to 2016 to 2019). Context from the whole study: Patients and healthy donors did not differ in mean age, gender distribution, total cell number or subset yield. Across all samples, around 100 million sorted cells were examined, and cell number per subset correlated strongly with RNA yield. The study compared TCRB repertoires of sorted circulating CD4+ T cell subsets between recently diagnosed type 1 diabetes patients and matched healthy donors. Whereas all 30 or so donors provided naive and central memory subsets, regulatory and stem cell-like memory subsets were isolated from just 8 patients and about 8 healthy donors.

The entire isolated RNA was reverse transcribed using the High Capacity cDNA Reverse Transcription Kit, and thus expressed TCRB transcripts were sequenced. Deep immunoSEQ sequencing was applied to naive, central memory and regulatory T cell samples, giving an average of around 3.4 million total reads per sample. Sorted cells were lysed in RLT buffer, and RNA was extracted using DNase-treated RNeasy Micro or Mini kits according to cell number. To prevent cross-contamination, each cell subset was processed individually, whereas patient and healthy donor samples were processed jointly. TCRB sequences were amplified from cDNA with the immunoSEQ multiplex PCR, producing 87-bp fragments spanning the CDR3 region. Sequencing of the amplicons was done on the Illumina HiSeq platform. The authors' analysis ran thus. PCR bias was computationally corrected using synthetic template baselines, reads within Hamming distance 2 were collapsed, and singletons that could not be merged were discarded. Reads were aligned to IMGT to assign V, D and J genes, CDR3 length, and insertions or deletions at six rearrangement sites. Within each subset, clonotype counts were normalized to the number of sorted cells before true diversity and Gini coefficients were calculated with the tcR R package. The overlap coefficient, calculated on TCRB nucleotide sequences, was used to measure repertoire sharing. As a proxy for the pre-selection repertoire, out-of-frame TCRB sequences from naive cells were analyzed. In TCRdb, the immuneACCESS table is reduced to in-frame sequences with V and J assigned. These tables do not hold every clone; where another copy was compared, an unresolved V gene accounts for under half, and the others remain unexplained. The V and J calls and clone size come from that table; D and trimming were worked out from the DNA. The sample table holds around 650,000 clones, of which over 10% were seen once. More than 0.1% of the sample lies in the top ten.

V loses 4 bases, J loses 5 bases, and the germline ends lie 20 bases apart. The CDR3 starts with the cysteine, ends with the phenylalanine, and has 16 residues. Only CDR3 DNA is held: 48 bases, read in frame from base 1. The germline V gene provides CDR1 SGHTA and CDR2 FQGNSA. A single peripheral blood draw of about 120 mL on average was collected from each donor into heparinised tubes. Using a panel that included CD45RO, CCR7, CD25, CD127, CD95 and CD27, naive, central memory, regulatory and stem cell-like memory CD4+ T cells were sorted on a BD FACSAria II. Every sorted population had a purity above 95%. PBMCs were isolated right away by Lymphoprep density gradient centrifugation and were stained directly, without culture. To minimize batch effects, samples were stained and sorted in pairs, one healthy donor with one patient per experiment. Study-wide conclusions, independent of this receptor: Patients with type 1 diabetes made fewer insertions and deleted more nucleotides at VDJ recombination sites, implying thymic rearrangement abnormalities. Because cDNA was sequenced instead of genomic DNA, highly expressing activated cells could be over-represented, though the groups showed no difference in activation or CD3 levels. Because the HLA sub-analyses included only small numbers of individuals, any influence of HLA type on TCRB rearrangement was left unresolved. Type 1 diabetes patients showed a moderate but significant shortening of TCRB CDR3 length in all four CD4+ subsets. Naive, central memory and regulatory TCRB repertoires appeared more similar among patients than among healthy donors. Shorter templates might have been favored by PCR, but patient and control samples were amplified and corrected together, so both groups would have been affected equally by any skew.

This clone came up a few times. Its cognate antigen has yet to be identified. The sample holds no much larger clone one base away, and base qualities are not on file. The chain uses TRBV7-2 and TRBJ2-5; the D gene is perhaps TRBD1, from 7 matching bases. The sequence derives from a man aged 25-45 years with type 1 diabetes. The sample was naive CD4+ T cells from blood. The meaning of the sample's cell subset or site label: true naive CD4+ T cells. The CDR3 reads as follows: CASSWTGAGPGETQYF. The DNA sequence follows: TGTGCCAGCAGCTGGACAGGTGCGGGGCCCGGGGAGACCCAGTACTTC.